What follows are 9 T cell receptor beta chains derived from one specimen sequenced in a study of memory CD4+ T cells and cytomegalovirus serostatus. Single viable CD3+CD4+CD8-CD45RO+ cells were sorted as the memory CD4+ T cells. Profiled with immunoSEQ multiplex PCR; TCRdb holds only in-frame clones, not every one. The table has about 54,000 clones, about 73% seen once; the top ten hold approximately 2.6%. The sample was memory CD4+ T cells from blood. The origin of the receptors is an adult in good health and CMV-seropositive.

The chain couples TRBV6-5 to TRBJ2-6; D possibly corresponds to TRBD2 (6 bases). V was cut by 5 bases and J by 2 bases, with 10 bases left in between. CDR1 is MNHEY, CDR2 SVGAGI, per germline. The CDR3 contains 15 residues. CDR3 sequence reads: CASSTGGAGANVLTF. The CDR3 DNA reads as TGTGCCAGCAGTACCGGGGGTGCTGGGGCCAACGTCCTGACTTTC.

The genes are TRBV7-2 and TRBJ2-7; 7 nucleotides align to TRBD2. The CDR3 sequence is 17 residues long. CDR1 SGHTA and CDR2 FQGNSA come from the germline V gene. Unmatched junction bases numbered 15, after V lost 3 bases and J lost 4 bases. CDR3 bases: TGTGCCAGCAGCTTGGGGCGAGTCGGGAGGTATTCGTACGAGCAGTACTTC. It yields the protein CASSLGRVGRYSYEQYF.

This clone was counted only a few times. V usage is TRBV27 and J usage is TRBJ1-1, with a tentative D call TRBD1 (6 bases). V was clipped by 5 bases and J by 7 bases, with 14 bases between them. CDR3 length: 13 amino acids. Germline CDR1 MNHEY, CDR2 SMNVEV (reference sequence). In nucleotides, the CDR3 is TGTGCCAGCAGTACCCCCCAGGGGCTTGAAGCTTTCTTT. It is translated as CASSTPQGLEAFF.

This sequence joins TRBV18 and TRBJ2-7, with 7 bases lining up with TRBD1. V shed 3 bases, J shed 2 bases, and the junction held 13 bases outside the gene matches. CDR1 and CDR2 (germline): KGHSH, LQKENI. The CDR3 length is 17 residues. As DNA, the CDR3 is TGTGCCAGCTCACCGAGAACAGGGACGGACAGGACCTACGAGCAGTACGTC. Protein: CASSPRTGTDRTYEQYV.

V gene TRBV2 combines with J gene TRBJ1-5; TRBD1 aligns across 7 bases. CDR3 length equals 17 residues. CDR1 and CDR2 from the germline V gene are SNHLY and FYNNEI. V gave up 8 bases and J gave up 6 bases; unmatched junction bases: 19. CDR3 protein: CASSGPPAQGRFQPQHF. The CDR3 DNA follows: TGTGCCAGCTCCGGGCCACCTGCACAGGGGAGGTTTCAGCCCCAGCATTTT.

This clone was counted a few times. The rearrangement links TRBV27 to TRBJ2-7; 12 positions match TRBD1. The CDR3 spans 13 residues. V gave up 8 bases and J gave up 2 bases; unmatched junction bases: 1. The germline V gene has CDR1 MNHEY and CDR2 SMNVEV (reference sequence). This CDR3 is CASGTGGPYEQYV. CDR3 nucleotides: TGTGCCAGCGGGACAGGGGGCCCCTACGAGCAGTACGTC.

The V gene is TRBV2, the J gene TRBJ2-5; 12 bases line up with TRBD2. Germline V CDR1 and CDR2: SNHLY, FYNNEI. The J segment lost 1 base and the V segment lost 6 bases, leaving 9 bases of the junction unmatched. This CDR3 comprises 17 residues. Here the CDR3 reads CASSRQTSGSSQETQYF. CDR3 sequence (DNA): TGTGCCAGCAGCCGCCAGACTAGCGGGAGTTCCCAAGAGACCCAGTACTTC.

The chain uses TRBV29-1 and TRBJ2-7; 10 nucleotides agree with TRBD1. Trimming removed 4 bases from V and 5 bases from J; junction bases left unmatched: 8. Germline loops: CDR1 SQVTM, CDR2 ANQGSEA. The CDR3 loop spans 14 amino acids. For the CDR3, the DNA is TGCAGCGTTGGGGCCGGGACAGGGGCAAACGAGCAGTACTTC. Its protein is CSVGAGTGANEQYF.

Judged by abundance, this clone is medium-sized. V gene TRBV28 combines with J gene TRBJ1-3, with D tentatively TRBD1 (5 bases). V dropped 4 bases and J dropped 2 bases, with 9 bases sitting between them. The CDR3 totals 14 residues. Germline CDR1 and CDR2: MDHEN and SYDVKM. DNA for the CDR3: TGTGCCAGCAGTTCGGGGGGAGCTGGAAACACCATATATTTT. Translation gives CASSSGGAGNTIYF.